This TCR beta chain was recorded in a study of blood T cell repertoires in COVID-19 (dated by TCRdb to the early 2020s). Study-level background: Samples covering the acute and convalescent phases of COVID-19 were provided by collaborators in the United States, Italy and Spain. A de-identified subject ID, COVID-19 status, age in years and sex were almost always included in the sample metadata. The samples were drawn from the first 160 participants of the ongoing ImmuneRACE study and from 950 to 1,500 subjects provided by 6 global collaborators. The material from the prospective study consisted of cDNA or gDNA derived from T cells, B-cell-depleted T cells, or PBMCs. The repertoires were made available in a free public database intended to serve as a resource for research on the immune response to SARS-CoV-2. The dataset comprised deeply sampled blood TCRbeta repertoires from subjects exposed to, actively infected with, or recovered from COVID-19. HLA class I and class II types, where available, came from metadata supplied by the sample provider rather than from assay-based typing.

TCRbeta CDR3 regions were amplified from genomic DNA using the immunoSEQ Assay, a bias-controlled multiplex PCR. The published analysis was carried out like this. The number of nucleated cells in each sample was estimated by amplification of reference gene primers within the assay. Sequence reads were collapsed and filtered to measure the absolute abundance of every unique TCRbeta CDR3 rearrangement. For each sample, productive Simpson clonality was calculated as the square root of Simpson's diversity index across productive rearrangements. TCRdb limited this immuneACCESS table to in-frame rearrangements with V and J called. A share of clones is missing; checked studies link under half to unresolved V genes, and the rest is unexplained. The V and J calls and clone size were taken over from that table, and D and trimming were inferred from the DNA. The table for this sample lists about 180,000 clones; more than 75% of them were counted only once. The ten most abundant clones make up more than 7.5% of the sample.

What the authors observed across the whole study: How much clinical and demographic metadata was included differed by source and by participant, and the metadata was provided uncurated.

In the prospective study, participants were 18 to 89 years old, resided in about two dozen geographic areas of the United States, and were enrolled through a virtual design. To assign participants to cohorts, the prospective study relied on clinical history that participants themselves reported in a screening survey and a study questionnaire. Recovered participants in ImmuneRACE Cohort 3 were defined by two consecutive negative NP/OP PCR tests, clearance by a healthcare professional, or resolution of symptoms. In the prospective study, mobile phlebotomists collected whole blood, serum and a nasopharyngeal or oropharyngeal swab from each participant. Participants in the prospective study had the option to provide additional blood draws and questionnaires over a roughly 2-month period. Prospective study blood samples were shipped either frozen or at room temperature before DNA extraction. Cut back by 2 bases and 3 bases, the V and J ends lie 11 bases apart. The germline V gene gives CDR1 as MGHRA and CDR2 as YSYEKL. From the cysteine up to the phenylalanine, the CDR3 has a length of 14 residues. This entry keeps only the CDR3 DNA: 42 bases, framed from base 1.

With respect to this clone: The antigen it recognizes is unknown. Base-call qualities are not available, and no considerably larger clone is one nucleotide away.

The sequencing sample was made of PBMCs or T cells enriched from blood (not recorded which). The sequence is built from TRBV4-1 and TRBJ2-7, with a tentative D gene TRBD2 over 5 matching bases. This TCR was recovered from a woman in her thirties who had recovered from COVID-19. In nucleotide form, the sequence is TGCGCCAGCAGCCAAACGGGATACAGCTACGAGCAGTACTTC. The resulting protein is CASSQTGYSYEQYF.